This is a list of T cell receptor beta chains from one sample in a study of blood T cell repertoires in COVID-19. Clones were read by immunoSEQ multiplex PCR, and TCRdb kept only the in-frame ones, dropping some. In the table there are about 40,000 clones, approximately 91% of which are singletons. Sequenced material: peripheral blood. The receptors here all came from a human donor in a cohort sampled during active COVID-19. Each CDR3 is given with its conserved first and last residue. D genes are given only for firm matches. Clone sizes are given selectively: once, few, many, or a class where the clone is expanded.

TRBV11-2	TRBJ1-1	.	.	TGTGCCAGCAGCTTATATGGGGAGGGGAACACTGAAGCTTTCTTT	CASSLYGEGNTEAFF
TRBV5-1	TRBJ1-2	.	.	TGCGCCAGCAGCCCCGGGACAAAAGGGGATGGCTACACCTTC	CASSPGTKGDGYTF
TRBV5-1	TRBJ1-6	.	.	TGCGCCAGCAGCGCGGACAGTTCATATAATTCACCCCTCCACTTT	CASSADSSYNSPLHF
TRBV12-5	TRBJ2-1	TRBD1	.	TGTGCTAGTGGTTTGGGACAGGGTTTAAGGAATGAGCAGTTCTTC	CASGLGQGLRNEQFF
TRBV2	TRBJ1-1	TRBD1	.	TGTGCCAGCAGGGTTCCGACAGGGGGCACTGAAGCTTTCTTT	CASRVPTGGTEAFF
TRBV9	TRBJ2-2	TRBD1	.	TGTGCCAGCAGCCCCAGACAGGGGCCCAGCACCGGGGAGCTGTTTTTT	CASSPRQGPSTGELFF
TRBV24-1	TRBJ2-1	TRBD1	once	TGTGCCACCAGTGTTCCGGGACAGGGATCTGATGAGCAGTTCTTC	CATSVPGQGSDEQFF
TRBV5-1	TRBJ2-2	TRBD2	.	TGCGCCAGCAGCTTGTATGCCGCGGGGGGGCTGGAATCCGGGGAGCTGTTTTTT	CASSLYAAGGLESGELFF
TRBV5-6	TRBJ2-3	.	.	TGTGCCAGCAGCTTGAAGGGGGAAGATACGCAGTATTTT	CASSLKGEDTQYF
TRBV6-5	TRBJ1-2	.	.	TGTGCCAGCAGGAGGGACGGGGAGGAAGGCTACACCTTC	CASRRDGEEGYTF
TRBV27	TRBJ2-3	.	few	TGTGCCAGCAGTTTACGGGATCCGGGGATCACAGATACGCAGTATTTT	CASSLRDPGITDTQYF
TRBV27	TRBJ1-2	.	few	TGTGCCAGCAGTTTGGGGGGACGGTTCTATGGCTACACCTTC	CASSLGGRFYGYTF
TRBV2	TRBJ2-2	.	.	TGTGCCAGCATCGGACAATTAAACACCGGGGAGCTGTTTTTT	CASIGQLNTGELFF
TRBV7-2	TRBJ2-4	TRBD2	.	TGTGCCAGCAGCCCCCCCAGCGGGGGGACAAACATTCAGTACTTC	CASSPPSGGTNIQYF